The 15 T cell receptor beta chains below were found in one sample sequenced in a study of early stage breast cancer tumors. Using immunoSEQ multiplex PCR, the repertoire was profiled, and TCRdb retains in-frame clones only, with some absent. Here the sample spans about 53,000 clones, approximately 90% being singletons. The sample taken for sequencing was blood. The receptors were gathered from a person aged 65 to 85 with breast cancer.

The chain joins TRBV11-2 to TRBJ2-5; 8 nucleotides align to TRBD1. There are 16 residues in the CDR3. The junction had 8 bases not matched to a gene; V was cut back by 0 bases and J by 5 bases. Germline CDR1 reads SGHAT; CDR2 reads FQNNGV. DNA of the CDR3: TGTGCCAGCAGCTTAGACAGCGTGACAGGGGTTGAGACCCAGTACTTC. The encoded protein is CASSLDSVTGVETQYF.

CDR3 region: CASRDRGLNYGYTF. The CDR3 DNA sequence: TGTGCCAGCAGGGACAGGGGGTTAAACTATGGCTACACCTTC. The chain employs TRBV28 and TRBJ1-2; 10 nucleotides agree with TRBD1. Germline V gene data show CDR1 as MDHEN and CDR2 as SYDVKM. Trimming cost V 6 bases and J 2 bases; bases outside gene matches: 3. CDR3 length: 14 residues.

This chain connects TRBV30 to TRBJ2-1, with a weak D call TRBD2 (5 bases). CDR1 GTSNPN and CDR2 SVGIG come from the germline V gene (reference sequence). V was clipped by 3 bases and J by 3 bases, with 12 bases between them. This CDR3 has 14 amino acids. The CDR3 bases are TGTGCCTGGAGAGAGAGGGCAAGCTACAATGAGCAGTTCTTC. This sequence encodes CAWRERASYNEQFF.

The CDR3 loop reads CASNPRGTGGNEQFF. CDR3 nucleotide sequence: TGTGCCAGCAACCCGCGGGGGACAGGGGGGAATGAGCAGTTCTTC. J is TRBJ2-1 and V is TRBV21-1; the table gives TRBD1 as D, unverified against the DNA. TRBV21-1 is a recognized pseudogene. CDR3 length: 15 amino acids.

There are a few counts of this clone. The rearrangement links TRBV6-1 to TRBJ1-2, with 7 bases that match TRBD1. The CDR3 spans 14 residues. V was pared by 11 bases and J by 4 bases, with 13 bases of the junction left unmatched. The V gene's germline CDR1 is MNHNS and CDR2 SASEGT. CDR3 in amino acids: CAGHQTGRGYGYTF. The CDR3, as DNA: TGTGCCGGGCACCAGACAGGGCGGGGCTATGGCTACACCTTC.

CDR3 region: CASSYVYWNTEAFF. CDR3 nucleotides: TGTGCCAGCAGTTACGTGTACTGGAACACTGAAGCTTTCTTT. The chain combines TRBV6-6 with TRBJ1-1; D is ambiguous. Germline loops: CDR1 MNHNY, CDR2 SVGAGI (reference sequence). Trimming pared 2 bases from V and 1 base from J, leaving 8 bases between. The CDR3 is 14 amino acids.

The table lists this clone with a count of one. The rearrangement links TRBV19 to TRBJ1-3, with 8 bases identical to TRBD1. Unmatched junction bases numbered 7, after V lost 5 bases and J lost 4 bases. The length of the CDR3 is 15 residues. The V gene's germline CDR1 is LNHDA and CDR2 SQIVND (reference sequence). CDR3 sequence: CASSSGQVVGNTIYF. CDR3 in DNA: TGTGCCAGTAGTTCGGGACAGGTAGTAGGAAACACCATATATTTT.

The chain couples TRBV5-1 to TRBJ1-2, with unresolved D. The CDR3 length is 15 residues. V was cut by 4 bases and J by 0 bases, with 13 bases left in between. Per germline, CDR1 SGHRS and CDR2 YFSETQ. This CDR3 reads CASSAAGSSNYGYTF. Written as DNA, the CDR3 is TGCGCCAGCAGCGCGGCGGGGAGCTCTAACTATGGCTACACCTTC.

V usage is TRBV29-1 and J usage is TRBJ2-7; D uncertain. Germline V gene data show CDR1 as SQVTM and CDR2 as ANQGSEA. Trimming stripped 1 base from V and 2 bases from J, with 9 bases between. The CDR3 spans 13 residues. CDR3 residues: CSVEVADTYEQYF. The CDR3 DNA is TGCAGCGTTGAAGTGGCCGATACCTACGAGCAGTACTTC.

CDR3 residues: CASSWSGTYRGYTF. The DNA for the CDR3 is TGTGCCAGCAGTTGGTCTGGGACTTACCGGGGCTACACCTTC. This sequence joins TRBV28 and TRBJ1-2, with a tentative D call TRBD1 (5 bases). There are 14 residues in the CDR3. V was clipped by 4 bases and J by 8 bases, with 17 bases between them. Germline V lookup: CDR1 MDHEN, CDR2 SYDVKM.

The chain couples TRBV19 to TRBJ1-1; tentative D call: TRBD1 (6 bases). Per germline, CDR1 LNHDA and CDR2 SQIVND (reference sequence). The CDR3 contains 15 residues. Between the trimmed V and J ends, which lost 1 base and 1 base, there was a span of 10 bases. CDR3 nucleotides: TGTGCCAGTAGTATAGGACAGGTCGGGAACACTGAAGCTTTCTTT. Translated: CASSIGQVGNTEAFF.

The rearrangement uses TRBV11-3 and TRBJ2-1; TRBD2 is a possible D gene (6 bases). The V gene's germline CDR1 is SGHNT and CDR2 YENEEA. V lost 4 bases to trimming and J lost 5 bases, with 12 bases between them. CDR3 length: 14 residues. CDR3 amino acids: CASSSGGNHNEQFF. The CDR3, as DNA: TGTGCCAGCAGCTCTGGCGGGAACCACAATGAGCAGTTCTTC.

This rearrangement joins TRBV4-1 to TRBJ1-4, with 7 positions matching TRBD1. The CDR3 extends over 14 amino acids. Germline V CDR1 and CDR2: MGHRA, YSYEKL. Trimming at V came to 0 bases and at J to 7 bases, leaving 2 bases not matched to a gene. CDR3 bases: TGCGCCAGCAGCCAAGAGGGACAGCGTGAAAAACTGTTTTTT. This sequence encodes CASSQEGQREKLFF.

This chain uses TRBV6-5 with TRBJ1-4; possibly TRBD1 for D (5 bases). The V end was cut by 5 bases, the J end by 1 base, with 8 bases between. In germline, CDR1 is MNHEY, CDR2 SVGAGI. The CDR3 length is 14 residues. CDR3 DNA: TGTGCCAGCAGTCAGGGTTTAACTAATGAAAAACTGTTTTTT. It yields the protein CASSQGLTNEKLFF.

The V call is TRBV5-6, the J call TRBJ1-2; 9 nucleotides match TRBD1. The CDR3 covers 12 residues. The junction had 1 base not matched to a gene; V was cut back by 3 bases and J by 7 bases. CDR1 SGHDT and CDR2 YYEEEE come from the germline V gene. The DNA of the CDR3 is TGTGCCAGCAGCTGGACAGGGGTTGGCTACACCTTC. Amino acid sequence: CASSWTGVGYTF.